The next 2 T cell receptor beta chains were all read from a single sample in a study of post-analysis software for immune sequencing data. General study points: Roughly five TRBV segments occurring more often in patients than controls included TRBV5-6, TRBV5-1 and TRBV20-1.

Which antigens these TCRs recognize remains unknown. The TCR beta cDNA libraries contained unique molecular identifiers. From the PCR reads, TCRdb called clonotypes with MiXCR, one entry per CDR3 protein. The sample contains some 500,000 distinct CDR3 sequences, nearly 45% of which appear only once. The sample was blood. These receptor sequences come from a girl aged 5 to 17 with multiple sclerosis.

This chain uses TRBV7-2 with TRBJ2-5, with D unclear. V was pared by 5 bases and J by 5 bases, with 9 bases between. This CDR3 is 12 amino acids long. Germline V gene data show CDR1 as SGHTA and CDR2 as FQGNSA. The CDR3 here is CASSPRTETQYF. CDR3 DNA: TGTGCCAGCAGCCCTCGGACGGAGACCCAGTACTTC.

Only one count was recorded for this clonotype. The V gene is TRBV20-1, the J gene TRBJ2-3; the D call may be TRBD1 or TRBD2 (5 bases each). Per germline, CDR1 DFQATT and CDR2 SNEGSKA (reference sequence). The CDR3 runs 13 residues. The germline V and J ends were trimmed by 8 bases and 4 bases, with 16 bases remaining between them. CDR3 in amino acids: CSRSRGTPDTQYF. DNA for the CDR3: TGCAGTCGTAGTCGGGGCACTCCAGATACGCAGTATTTT.